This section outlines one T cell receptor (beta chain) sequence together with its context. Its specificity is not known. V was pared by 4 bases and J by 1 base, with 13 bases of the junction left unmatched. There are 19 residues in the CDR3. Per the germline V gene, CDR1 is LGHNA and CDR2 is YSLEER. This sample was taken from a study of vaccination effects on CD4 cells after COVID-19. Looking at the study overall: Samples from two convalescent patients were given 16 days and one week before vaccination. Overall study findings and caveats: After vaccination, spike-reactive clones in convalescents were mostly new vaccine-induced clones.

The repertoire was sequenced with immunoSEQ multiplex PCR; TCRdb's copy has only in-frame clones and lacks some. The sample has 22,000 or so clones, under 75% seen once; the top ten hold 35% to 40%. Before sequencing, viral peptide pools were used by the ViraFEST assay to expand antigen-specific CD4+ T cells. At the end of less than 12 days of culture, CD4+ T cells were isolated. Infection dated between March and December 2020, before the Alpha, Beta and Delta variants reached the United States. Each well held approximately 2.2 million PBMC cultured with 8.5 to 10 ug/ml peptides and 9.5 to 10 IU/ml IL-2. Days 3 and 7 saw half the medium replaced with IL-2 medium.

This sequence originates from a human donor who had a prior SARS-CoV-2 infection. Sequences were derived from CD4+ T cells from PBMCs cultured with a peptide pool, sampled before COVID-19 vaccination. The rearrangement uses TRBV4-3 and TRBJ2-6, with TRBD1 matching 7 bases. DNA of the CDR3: TGCGCCAGCAGCCTAGGGATCGGGACAGCCCTTTCTGGGGCCAACGTCCTGACTTTC. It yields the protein CASSLGIGTALSGANVLTF.